Presented here are 30 T cell receptor beta chains from one specimen sequenced in a study of early T cells in non-severe SARS-CoV-2 infection. MiXCR, applied by TCRdb to the 5' RACE reads, yields one record per CDR3 protein. The sample shows about 62,000 distinct CDR3 sequences, less than 10% of them seen only once. The sequencing sample was made of whole blood. The receptors originated from an adult who was a healthcare worker with PCR-confirmed SARS-CoV-2 infection or an uninfected control (not recorded which).

For this clonotype: This likely comes from a read error, as the CDR3 has no conserved phenylalanine or tryptophan at its end. J is TRBJ2-1 and V is TRBV29-1; D is uncertain. Per the germline V gene, CDR1 is SQVTM and CDR2 is ANQGSEA. Deletions cut 4 bases from V and 0 bases from J, with 13 bases between. CDR3 length: 15 residues. The CDR3 nucleotides are TGCAGCGTTGTGGGTACCCTCAGCTCCTACAATGAGCAGTTCTTG. It is translated as CSVVGTLSSYNEQFL.

This clonotype has more than one count but fewer than ten. V is TRBV6-1 and J is TRBJ2-5; 9 positions agree with TRBD1. V was pared by 3 bases and J by 2 bases, with 4 bases of the junction left unmatched. The CDR3 has 15 residues. Germline CDR1 reads MNHNS; CDR2 reads SASEGT. CDR3 sequence (DNA): TGTGCCAGCAGTGACGGGACAGGGCGGCAAGAGACCCAGTACTTC. Translated, it gives CASSDGTGRQETQYF.

The chain recombines TRBV5-4 with TRBJ1-4; D unresolved. This CDR3 spans 14 amino acids. The V and J ends lost 0 bases and 7 bases respectively, with 10 bases between them. Germline values: CDR1 SGHNT, CDR2 YYREEE (reference sequence). The CDR3 nucleotides are TGTGCCAGCAGCTTGGAGCCAGGATCTGAAAAACTGTTTTTT. Translating it yields CASSLEPGSEKLFF.

This clonotype appeared many times. The chain joins TRBV11-2 to TRBJ1-6; TRBD1 matches 7 bases. The trim removed 7 bases at V and 9 bases at J, leaving 6 bases unmatched. The CDR3 extends over 13 amino acids. CDR1 is SGHAT, CDR2 FQNNGV, per germline. CDR3 sequence: CASTTGASSPLHF. Written as DNA, the CDR3 is TGTGCCAGCACTACAGGGGCATCTTCACCCCTCCACTTT.

This rearrangement joins TRBV2 to TRBJ2-7; 12 bases are shared with TRBD1. V gave up 6 bases and J gave up 7 bases; unmatched junction bases: 10. CDR1 and CDR2 (germline): SNHLY, FYNNEI. The CDR3 covers 15 residues. This CDR3 is CASRYSGTGGLEQYV. The CDR3, as DNA: TGTGCCAGCAGATATTCCGGGACAGGGGGCTTAGAGCAGTACGTC.

Only a few counts were recorded for this clonotype. V and J are TRBV3-1 and TRBJ1-3; no reliable D call. Per the germline V gene, CDR1 is LGHDT and CDR2 is YNNKEL (reference sequence). The length of the CDR3 is 13 residues. V dropped 1 base and J dropped 6 bases, with 7 bases sitting between them. Here the CDR3 DNA reads TGTGCCAGCAGCCAAGCTGCTGAAAACACCATATATTTT. Amino acid sequence: CASSQAAENTIYF.

This clonotype has just a few counts. The V gene is TRBV30, the J gene TRBJ2-3; 7 positions agree with TRBD1. Germline lookup yields CDR1 GTSNPN and CDR2 SVGIG (reference sequence). The CDR3 is 16 residues long. Losses at the gene ends were 3 bases for V and 0 bases for J; bases not matched to a gene: 9. This CDR3 is CAWRSLGQLSTDTQYF. CDR3 coding DNA: TGTGCCTGGAGATCACTGGGACAGCTTAGCACAGATACGCAGTATTTT.

In its sample, this clonotype was seen a few times. The V gene is TRBV12-3 or TRBV12-4, the J gene TRBJ1-5, with D possibly TRBD1 on 6 matching bases. CDR3 length: 14 amino acids. Trimming removed 5 bases from V and 3 bases from J, with 11 bases in between. The CDR3 sequence: CASSRGQVNQPQHF. CDR3 in DNA: TGTGCCAGCAGTCGGGGACAAGTCAATCAGCCCCAGCATTTT.

This clonotype was found many times. This chain uses TRBV11-2 with TRBJ2-5; 9 bases are a match to TRBD1. V lost 5 bases, J lost 5 bases, and 6 bases stayed unmatched. The CDR3 covers 14 residues. The germline gives CDR1 SGHAT, CDR2 FQNNGV. The CDR3 bases are TGTGCCAGCAGCCATTACAGGGGGCGGGAGACCCAGTACTTC. This encodes CASSHYRGRETQYF.

There are a few counts of this clonotype. As DNA, the CDR3 is TGTGCCAGCGCACTTGTGGGGGAAGATACGCAGTATTTT. It encodes CASALVGEDTQYF. The chain combines TRBV14 with TRBJ2-3, with D perhaps assigned TRBD1 or TRBD2 (5 bases each). The germline V gene encodes CDR1 SGHDN and CDR2 FVKESK. This CDR3 spans 13 amino acids. V shed 8 bases and J shed 5 bases, with 14 bases lying between them.

Only a few counts were recorded for this clonotype. This chain links TRBV30 with TRBJ1-6; D remains ambiguous. Trimming left V 2 bases short and J 7 bases short, with 9 bases between. This CDR3 has 13 amino acids. The V gene's germline CDR1 is GTSNPN and CDR2 SVGIG (reference sequence). This chain's CDR3 is CAWSMARNSPLHF. CDR3 sequence (DNA): TGTGCCTGGAGTATGGCTCGGAATTCACCCCTCCACTTT.

The chain uses TRBV29-1 and TRBJ2-5, with D unclear. CDR3 length: 12 residues. V lost 4 bases and J 2 bases, leaving 8 bases between the germline ends. CDR1 and CDR2 (germline): SQVTM, ANQGSEA. The CDR3 nucleotides are TGCAGCGTTGCCTCCTGGCAAGAGACCCAGTACTTC. It yields the protein CSVASWQETQYF.

Only a few counts were recorded for this clonotype. The chain joins TRBV21-1 to TRBJ2-5; TRBD2, the D gene given by the table, was not confirmed from the DNA. TRBV21-1 is a pseudogene locus. The CDR3 loop spans 13 amino acids. The CDR3 DNA reads as TGTGCCAGCAGCAAAAGGCGGGGAGAGACCCAGTACTTC. It codes for CASSKRRGETQYF.

This clonotype was seen a few times. The chain has TRBV6-1 and TRBJ1-1; the match to TRBD1 covers 7 bases. Unmatched junction bases numbered 5, after V lost 6 bases and J lost 1 base. The CDR3 totals 14 residues. Germline V CDR1 and CDR2: MNHNS, SASEGT. The CDR3 protein is CASRNRGPNTEAFF. CDR3 DNA: TGTGCCAGCAGGAACAGGGGACCGAACACTGAAGCTTTCTTT.

The chain employs TRBV27 and TRBJ1-6, with a weak D call TRBD1 (5 bases). Germline V lookup: CDR1 MNHEY, CDR2 SMNVEV (reference sequence). The CDR3 contains 16 residues. V lost 6 bases and J lost 5, with 17 bases in between. CDR3 DNA sequence: TGTGCCAGCAGACTGGGGCAGCTACGCAATAATTCACCCCTCCACTTT. Encoded protein: CASRLGQLRNNSPLHF.

This CDR3 is CASSLHQGNDYGYTF. Here the CDR3 DNA reads TGTGCCAGCAGCTTACATCAGGGGAATGACTATGGCTACACCTTC. The V call is TRBV7-9, the J call TRBJ1-2; possibly TRBD1 for D (6 bases). CDR1 and CDR2 from the germline V gene are SEHNR and FQNEAQ (reference sequence). V was shortened by 2 bases and J by 3 bases, with 13 bases between the two germline ends. This CDR3 region has 15 residues.

The chain recombines TRBV7-6 with TRBJ2-5; the D is unclear. The germline V and J ends were trimmed by 0 bases and 9 bases, with 14 bases remaining between them. Germline values: CDR1 SGHVS, CDR2 FNYEAQ. CDR3 length equals 14 residues. This CDR3 reads CASSLARTASAQYF. The CDR3 coding sequence is TGTGCCAGCAGCTTAGCAAGGACGGCTTCAGCCCAGTACTTC.

Many counts were recorded for this clonotype. The V call is TRBV5-1, the J call TRBJ2-3, with 10 bases matching TRBD2. Germline V gene lookup returns CDR1 SGHRS and CDR2 YFSETQ. The CDR3 covers 19 residues. Trimming at V came to 0 bases and at J to 0 bases, leaving 10 bases not matched to a gene. The CDR3 is CASSLERGGRISSTDTQYF. The CDR3 nucleotides are TGCGCCAGCAGCTTGGAGCGGGGGGGCCGGATCTCTAGCACAGATACGCAGTATTTT.

This clonotype was counted ten times or more. V and J are TRBV6-6 and TRBJ2-2; TRBD1 aligns across 7 bases. The V gene end was trimmed by 2 bases and the J gene end by 0 bases; junction bases not matched to a gene: 21. The CDR3 has 22 residues. Germline CDR1 is MNHNY and CDR2 is SVGAGI (reference sequence). DNA for the CDR3: TGTGCCAGCAGTTACCATCGCCGGGACAGCCCCTGGAAAAGGCCGAACACCGGGGAGCTGTTTTTT. Amino acids: CASSYHRRDSPWKRPNTGELFF.

This clonotype has a count of ten or more. This chain connects TRBV20-1 to TRBJ1-4, with unresolved D. V lost 0 bases, J lost 8 bases, and 13 bases lay in between. The CDR3 contains 14 residues. Looked up from germline, CDR1 is DFQATT and CDR2 is SNEGSKA (reference sequence). The CDR3 nucleotides are TGCAGTGCTAGAGATCTGAGAAAAACGGAAAAACTGTTTTTT. It specifies CSARDLRKTEKLFF.

The DNA for the CDR3 is TGTGCCAGCACCTTCGACAGTCTGAACACTGAAGCTTTCTTT. Amino acids: CASTFDSLNTEAFF. V is TRBV6-1 and J is TRBJ1-1; a possible D gene is TRBD1 (5 bases). Trimming left V 7 bases short and J 0 bases short, with 12 bases between. Germline values: CDR1 MNHNS, CDR2 SASEGT. The CDR3 is 14 residues long.

This clonotype was detected a few times. The chain's CDR3 is CAIGGVNEQFF. CDR3 coding DNA: TGTGCCATCGGGGGAGTCAATGAGCAGTTCTTC. The chain is built from TRBV5-4 and TRBJ2-1, with D tentatively TRBD2 (6 bases). V was pared by 9 bases and J by 6 bases, with 10 bases between. CDR3 size: 11 residues. Looked up from germline, CDR1 is SGHNT and CDR2 is YYREEE (reference sequence). Looking up the rest from reference TRBV5-4 and TRBJ2-1 gives the full variable domain: ETGVTQSPTHLIKTRGQQVTLRCSSQSGHNTVSWYQQALGQGPQFIFQYYREEENGRGNFPPRFSGLQFPNYSSELNVNALELDDSALYLCAIGGVNEQFFGPGTRLTVL.

The chain couples TRBV7-9 to TRBJ1-1; TRBD1 agrees at 7 bases. Germline-derived CDR1 and CDR2 are SEHNR and FQNEAQ (reference sequence). This CDR3 is 14 amino acids long. V trimming: 6 bases; J trimming: 4 bases; junction bases outside the gene matches: 8. The chain's CDR3 is CASRSTGDSTEAFF. In DNA form, the CDR3 reads TGTGCCAGCAGGTCAACAGGGGACTCCACTGAAGCTTTCTTT.

This clonotype was picked up a small number of times. This chain joins TRBV29-1 and TRBJ2-1, with 7 bases lining up with TRBD2. The trim removed 2 bases at V and 3 bases at J, leaving 4 bases unmatched. Germline CDR1 SQVTM, CDR2 ANQGSEA. The CDR3 sequence is 14 residues long. The CDR3 DNA follows: TGCAGCGTTGAAAGGCGGGGGATCTACAATGAGCAGTTCTTC. It codes for CSVERRGIYNEQFF.

There are many counts of this clonotype. This rearrangement joins TRBV7-9 to TRBJ2-5; perhaps TRBD1 as D (6 bases). The CDR3 consists of 15 residues. Deletions cut 4 bases from V and 2 bases from J, with 14 bases between. Germline values: CDR1 SEHNR, CDR2 FQNEAQ (reference sequence). The CDR3 nucleotides read TGTGCCAGCAGCTCCAGACAGGCGAATCAAGAGACCCAGTACTTC. It translates to CASSSRQANQETQYF.

The J gene is TRBJ1-3, the V gene TRBV30, with D uncertain. From germline, CDR1 is GTSNPN and CDR2 SVGIG (reference sequence). This CDR3 contains 15 residues. Deletions cut 2 bases from V and 3 bases from J, with 14 bases between. This CDR3 reads CAWSRTGSRGNTIYF. The DNA for the CDR3 is TGTGCCTGGAGTCGGACCGGCAGTCGTGGAAACACCATATATTTT.

V gene TRBV12-5 combines with J gene TRBJ1-1; D ambiguous. The CDR3 runs to 15 residues. Trimming stripped 2 bases from V and 3 bases from J, with 13 bases between. CDR1 LGHNT and CDR2 FRNRAP come from the germline V gene. This CDR3 is CASGLYPSRDTEAFF. The CDR3 DNA reads TGTGCTAGTGGTTTGTACCCCTCCCGGGACACTGAAGCTTTCTTT.

The sample holds many counts of this clonotype. The V call is TRBV6-5, the J call TRBJ2-5; D remains unclear. Trimming stripped 2 bases from V and 1 base from J, with 5 bases between. From germline, CDR1 is MNHEY and CDR2 SVGAGI. The CDR3 spans 13 residues. The chain's CDR3 is CASSYGPQETQYF. In nucleotides, the CDR3 is TGTGCCAGCAGTTACGGACCCCAAGAGACCCAGTACTTC.

In this sample, this clonotype turned up a few times. The chain recombines TRBV20-1 with TRBJ2-3; a possible D gene is TRBD2 (6 bases). CDR1 DFQATT and CDR2 SNEGSKA come from the germline V gene (reference sequence). The CDR3 sequence is 13 residues long. The V end was cut by 6 bases, the J end by 0 bases, with 10 bases between. The CDR3: CSAPSASTDTQYF. For the CDR3, the DNA is TGCAGTGCACCTAGCGCGAGCACAGATACGCAGTATTTT.

This clonotype was counted only a few times. V gene TRBV10-2 combines with J gene TRBJ2-7; tentatively, D is TRBD2 (5 bases). The V end was cut by 6 bases, the J end by 6 bases, with 12 bases between. The germline CDR1 and CDR2 sequences are WSHSY and SAAADI. This CDR3 is built from 12 residues. CDR3 loop: CASSSPGGEQYV. CDR3 coding DNA: TGCGCCAGCAGCTCCCCCGGAGGCGAGCAGTACGTC.